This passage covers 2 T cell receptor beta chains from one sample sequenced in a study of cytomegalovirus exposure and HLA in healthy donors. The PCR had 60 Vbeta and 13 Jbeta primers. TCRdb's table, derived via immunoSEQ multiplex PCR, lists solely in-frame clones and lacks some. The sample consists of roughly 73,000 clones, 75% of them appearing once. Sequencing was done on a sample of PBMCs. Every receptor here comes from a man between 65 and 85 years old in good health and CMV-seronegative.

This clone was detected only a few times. In DNA form, the CDR3 reads TGTGCCAGCAGTGAACGACAATACAATCAGCCCCAGCATTTT. Protein: CASSERQYNQPQHF. The chain carries TRBV2 and TRBJ1-5; the D is unclear. V lost 2 bases to trimming and J lost 3 bases, with 8 bases between them. The CDR3 has 14 residues. Germline V CDR1 and CDR2: SNHLY, FYNNEI.

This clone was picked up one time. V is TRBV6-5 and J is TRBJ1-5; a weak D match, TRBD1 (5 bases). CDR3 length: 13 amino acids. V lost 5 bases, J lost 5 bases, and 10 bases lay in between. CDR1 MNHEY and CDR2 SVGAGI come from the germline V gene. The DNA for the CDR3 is TGTGCCAGCAGTCGTGCGACAGATCAGCCCCAGCATTTT. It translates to CASSRATDQPQHF.